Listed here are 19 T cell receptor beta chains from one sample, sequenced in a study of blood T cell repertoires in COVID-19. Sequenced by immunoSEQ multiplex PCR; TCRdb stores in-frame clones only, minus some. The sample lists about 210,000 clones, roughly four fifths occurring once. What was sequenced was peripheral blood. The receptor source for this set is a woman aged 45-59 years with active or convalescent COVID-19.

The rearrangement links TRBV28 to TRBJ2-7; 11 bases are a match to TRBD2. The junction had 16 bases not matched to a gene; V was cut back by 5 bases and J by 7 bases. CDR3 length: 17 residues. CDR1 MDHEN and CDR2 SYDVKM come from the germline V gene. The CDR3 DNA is TGTGCCAGCAGTCCCGAACGGACTAGCGGGCACTTGAGAGAGCAGTACTTC. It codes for CASSPERTSGHLREQYF.

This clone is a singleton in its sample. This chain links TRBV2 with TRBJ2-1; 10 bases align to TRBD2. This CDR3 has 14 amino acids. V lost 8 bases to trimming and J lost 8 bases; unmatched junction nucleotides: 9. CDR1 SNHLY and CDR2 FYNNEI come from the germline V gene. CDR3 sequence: CASAPSGSLDEQFF. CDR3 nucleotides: TGTGCCAGCGCCCCTAGCGGGAGTCTCGATGAGCAGTTCTTC. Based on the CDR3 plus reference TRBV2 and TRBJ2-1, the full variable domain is EPEVTQTPSHQVTQMGQEVILRCVPISNHLYFYWYRQILGQKVEFLVSFYNNEISEKSEIFDDQFSVERPDGSNFTLKIRSTKLEDSAMYFCASAPSGSLDEQFFGPGTRLTVL.

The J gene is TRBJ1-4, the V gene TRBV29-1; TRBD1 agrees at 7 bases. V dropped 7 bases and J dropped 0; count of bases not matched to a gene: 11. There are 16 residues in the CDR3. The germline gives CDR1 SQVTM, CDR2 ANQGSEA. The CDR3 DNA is TGCAGCGCTCAGGGACAGCAAATTGCAACTAATGAAAAACTGTTTTTT. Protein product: CSAQGQQIATNEKLFF.

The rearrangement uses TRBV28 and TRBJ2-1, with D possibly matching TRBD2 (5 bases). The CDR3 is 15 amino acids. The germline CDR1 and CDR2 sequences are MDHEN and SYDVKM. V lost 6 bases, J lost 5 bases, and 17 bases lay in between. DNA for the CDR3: TGTGCCAGCAGCCCTCCGGAGCGGCGAAACAATGAGCAGTTCTTC. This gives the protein CASSPPERRNNEQFF.

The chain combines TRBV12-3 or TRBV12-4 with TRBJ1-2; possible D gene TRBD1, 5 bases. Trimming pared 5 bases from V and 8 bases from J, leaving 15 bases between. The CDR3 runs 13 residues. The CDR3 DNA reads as TGTGCCAGCAGTCGTCCGGGAGGGGTCGGCTACACCTTC. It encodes CASSRPGGVGYTF.

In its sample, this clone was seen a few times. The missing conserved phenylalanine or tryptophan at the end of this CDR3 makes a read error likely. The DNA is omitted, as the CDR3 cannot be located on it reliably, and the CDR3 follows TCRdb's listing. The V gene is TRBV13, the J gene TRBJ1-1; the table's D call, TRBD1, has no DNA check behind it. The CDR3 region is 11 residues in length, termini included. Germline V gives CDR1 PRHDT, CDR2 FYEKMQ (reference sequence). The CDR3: CASSLGLWQAL.

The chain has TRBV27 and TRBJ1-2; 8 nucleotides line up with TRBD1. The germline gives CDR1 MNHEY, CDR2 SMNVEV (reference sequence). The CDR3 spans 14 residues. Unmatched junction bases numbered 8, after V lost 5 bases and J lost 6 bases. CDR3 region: CASSPRQGRDGYTF. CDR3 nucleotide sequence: TGTGCCAGCAGTCCACGACAGGGGCGGGATGGCTACACCTTC.

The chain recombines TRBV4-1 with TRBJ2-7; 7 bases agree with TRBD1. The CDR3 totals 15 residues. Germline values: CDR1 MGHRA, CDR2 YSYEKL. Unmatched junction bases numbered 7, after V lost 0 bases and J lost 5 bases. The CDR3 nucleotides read TGCGCCAGCAGCCAAGATTCCCGGGACAGAGACGAGCAGTACTTC. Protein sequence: CASSQDSRDRDEQYF.

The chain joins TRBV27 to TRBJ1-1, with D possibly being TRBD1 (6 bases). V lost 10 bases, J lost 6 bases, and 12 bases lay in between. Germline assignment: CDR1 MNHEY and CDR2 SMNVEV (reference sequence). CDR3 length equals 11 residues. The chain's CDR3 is CATTRGSEAFF. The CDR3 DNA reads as TGTGCCACGACCAGGGGCTCTGAAGCTTTCTTT.

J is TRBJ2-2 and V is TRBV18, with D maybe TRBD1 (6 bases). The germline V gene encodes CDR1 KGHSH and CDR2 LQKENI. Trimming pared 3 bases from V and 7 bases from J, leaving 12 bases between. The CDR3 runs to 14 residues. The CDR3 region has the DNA TGTGCCAGCTCACCGATGACAGGTGACGGGGAGCTGTTTTTT. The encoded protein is CASSPMTGDGELFF. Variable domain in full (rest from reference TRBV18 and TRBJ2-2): NAGVMQNPRHLVRRRGQEARLRCSPMKGHSHVYWYRQLPEEGLKFMVYLQKENIIDESGMPKERFSAEFPKEGPSILRIQQVVRGDSAAYFCASSPMTGDGELFFGEGSRLTVL.

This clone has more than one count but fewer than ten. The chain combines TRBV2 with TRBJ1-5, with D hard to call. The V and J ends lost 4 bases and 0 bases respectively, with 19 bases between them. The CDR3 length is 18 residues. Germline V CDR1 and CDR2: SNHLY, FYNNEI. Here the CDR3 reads CASSGREGERNSNQPQHF. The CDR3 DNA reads TGTGCCAGCAGTGGACGGGAGGGCGAGAGGAATAGCAATCAGCCCCAGCATTTT.

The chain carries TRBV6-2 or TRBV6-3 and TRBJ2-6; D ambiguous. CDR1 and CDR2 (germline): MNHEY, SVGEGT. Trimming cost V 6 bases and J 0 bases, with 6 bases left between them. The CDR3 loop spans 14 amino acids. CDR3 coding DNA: TGTGCCAGCAGCCTAGACTCTGGGGCCAACGTCCTGACTTTC. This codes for CASSLDSGANVLTF.

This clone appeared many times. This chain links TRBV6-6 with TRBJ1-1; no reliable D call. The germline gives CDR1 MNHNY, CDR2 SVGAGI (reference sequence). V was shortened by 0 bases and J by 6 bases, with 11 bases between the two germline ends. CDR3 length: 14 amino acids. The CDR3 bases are TGTGCCAGCAGTTACTCGGGAGGCGAGGCTGAAGCTTTCTTT. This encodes CASSYSGGEAEAFF.

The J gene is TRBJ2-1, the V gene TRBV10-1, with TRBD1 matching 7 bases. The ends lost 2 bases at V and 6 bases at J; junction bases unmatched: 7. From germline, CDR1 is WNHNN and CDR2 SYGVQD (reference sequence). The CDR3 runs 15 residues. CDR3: CASSEDRARGNEQFF. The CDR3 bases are TGCGCCAGCAGTGAGGACAGGGCCAGGGGCAATGAGCAGTTCTTC.

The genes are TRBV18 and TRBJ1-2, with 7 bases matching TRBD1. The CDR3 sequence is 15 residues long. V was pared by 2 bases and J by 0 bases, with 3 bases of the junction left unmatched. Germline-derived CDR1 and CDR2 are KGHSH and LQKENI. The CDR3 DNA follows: TGTGCCAGCTCACCAATGACAGGGTCTAACTATGGCTACACCTTC. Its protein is CASSPMTGSNYGYTF.

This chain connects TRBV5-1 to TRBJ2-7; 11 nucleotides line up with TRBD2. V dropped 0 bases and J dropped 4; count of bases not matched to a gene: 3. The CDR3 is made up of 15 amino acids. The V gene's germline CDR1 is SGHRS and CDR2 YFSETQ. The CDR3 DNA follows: TGCGCCAGCAGCTTGGAGGGACTAGCGGATTACGAGCAGTACTTC. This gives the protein CASSLEGLADYEQYF. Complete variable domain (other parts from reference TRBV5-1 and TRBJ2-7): KAGVTQTPRYLIKTRGQQVTLSCSPISGHRSVSWYQQTPGQGLQFLFEYFSETQRNKGNFPGRFSGRQFSNSRSEMNVSTLELGDSALYLCASSLEGLADYEQYFGPGTRLTVT.

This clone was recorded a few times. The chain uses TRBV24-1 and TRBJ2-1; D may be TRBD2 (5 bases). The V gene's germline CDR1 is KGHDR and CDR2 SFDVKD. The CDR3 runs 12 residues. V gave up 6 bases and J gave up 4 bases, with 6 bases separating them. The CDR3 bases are TGTGCCACCAGTTCGGGATACAATGAGCAGTTCTTC. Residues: CATSSGYNEQFF.

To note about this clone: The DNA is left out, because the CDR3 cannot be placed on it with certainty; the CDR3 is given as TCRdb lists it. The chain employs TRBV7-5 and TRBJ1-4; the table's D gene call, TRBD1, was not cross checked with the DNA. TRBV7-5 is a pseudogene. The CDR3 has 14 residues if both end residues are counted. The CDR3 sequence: CVRSFGTGNEKLFF.

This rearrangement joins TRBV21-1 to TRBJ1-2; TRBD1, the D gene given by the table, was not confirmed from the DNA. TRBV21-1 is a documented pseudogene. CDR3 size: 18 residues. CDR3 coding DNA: TGTGCCAGCAGCAAAGCCGTCCCGGGACAGGTACGGCCGTATGGCTACACCTTC. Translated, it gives CASSKAVPGQVRPYGYTF.